The rows below give T cell receptor beta chains drawn from one sample of a study of T cell changes during pregnancy in multiple sclerosis. The protocol was immunoSEQ multiplex PCR, while the TCRdb copy is restricted to in-frame clones and leaves out a portion. The data hold fewer than 65,000 clones, with roughly 92% observed a single time. Specimen: CD4+ T cells from peripheral blood mononuclear cells, collected after pregnancy. These receptors all stem from a female donor with multiple sclerosis, enrolled in a pregnancy study. Both conserved end residues are part of each CDR3. Each record gives: V gene, J gene, clone size, D gene, CDR3 protein, CDR3 DNA. D genes are given only for firm matches. Size tells how often a clone was seen (once, few, many) or the class of an expanded clone, and some rows leave it out.

v_call: TRBV5-1
j_call: TRBJ2-5
clone_size: .
d_call: .
cdr3_aa: CASSYGKETQYF
cdr3_nt: TGCGCCAGCAGCTACGGGAAAGAGACCCAGTACTTC

v_call: TRBV7-2
j_call: TRBJ2-5
clone_size: .
d_call: TRBD2
cdr3_aa: CASSSGGGGETQYF
cdr3_nt: TGTGCCAGCAGCTCTGGGGGGGGTGGGGAGACCCAGTACTTC

v_call: TRBV5-6
j_call: TRBJ2-3
clone_size: .
d_call: .
cdr3_aa: CASSRDTTDTQYF
cdr3_nt: TGTGCCAGCAGCCGGGACACCACAGATACGCAGTATTTT

v_call: TRBV6-4
j_call: TRBJ1-1
clone_size: .
d_call: TRBD1
cdr3_aa: CASSAEGTGSEAFF
cdr3_nt: TGTGCCAGCAGTGCAGAGGGGACAGGGTCTGAAGCTTTCTTT

v_call: TRBV2
j_call: TRBJ1-4
clone_size: few
d_call: .
cdr3_aa: CASSGTEGTREKLFF
cdr3_nt: TGTGCCAGCAGTGGGACAGAAGGGACAAGAGAAAAACTGTTTTTT

v_call: TRBV27
j_call: TRBJ2-3
clone_size: .
d_call: .
cdr3_aa: CASSAYGTDTQYF
cdr3_nt: TGTGCCAGCTCCGCGTACGGCACAGATACGCAGTATTTT

v_call: TRBV6-5
j_call: TRBJ2-6
clone_size: .
d_call: .
cdr3_aa: CASSFDGAGANVLTF
cdr3_nt: TGTGCCAGCAGCTTCGACGGAGCTGGGGCCAACGTCCTGACTTTC

v_call: TRBV5-1
j_call: TRBJ2-7
clone_size: .
d_call: TRBD2
cdr3_aa: CASRPGLAGTYEQYF
cdr3_nt: TGCGCCAGCAGACCTGGACTAGCGGGAACCTACGAGCAGTACTTC

v_call: TRBV6-1
j_call: TRBJ2-7
clone_size: .
d_call: .
cdr3_aa: CVKRPTYEQYF
cdr3_nt: TGTGTCAAGCGGCCCACCTACGAGCAGTACTTC

v_call: TRBV18
j_call: TRBJ2-3
clone_size: .
d_call: .
cdr3_aa: CASSHEAIPDTQYF
cdr3_nt: TGTGCCAGCTCCCACGAGGCGATTCCAGATACGCAGTATTTT

v_call: TRBV27
j_call: TRBJ1-6
clone_size: .
d_call: .
cdr3_aa: CASRAQVMVNSPLHF
cdr3_nt: TGTGCCAGCAGGGCACAGGTGATGGTTAATTCACCCCTCCACTTT

v_call: TRBV6-5
j_call: TRBJ2-7
clone_size: once
d_call: .
cdr3_aa: CASSYSYSSYEQYF
cdr3_nt: TGTGCCAGCAGTTACTCGTATAGTTCCTACGAGCAGTACTTC

v_call: TRBV18
j_call: TRBJ2-3
clone_size: .
d_call: TRBD2
cdr3_aa: CASSPPERDRADTQYF
cdr3_nt: TGTGCCAGCTCACCCCCGGAGCGGGATAGGGCAGATACGCAGTATTTT

v_call: TRBV18
j_call: TRBJ1-1
clone_size: .
d_call: .
cdr3_aa: CASSIKTAGGTEAFF
cdr3_nt: TGTGCCAGCTCCATTAAAACGGCGGGGGGCACTGAAGCTTTCTTT

v_call: TRBV28
j_call: TRBJ2-2
clone_size: .
d_call: .
cdr3_aa: CASSLASGGELFF
cdr3_nt: TGTGCCAGCAGTTTAGCGTCGGGCGGGGAGCTGTTTTTT

v_call: TRBV19
j_call: TRBJ1-1
clone_size: .
d_call: TRBD1
cdr3_aa: CATSTTGSYTEAFF
cdr3_nt: TGTGCCACCTCCACGACAGGGTCATACACTGAAGCTTTCTTT